This record concerns one T cell receptor beta chain sequence. The antigen remains undetermined. This entry is derived from a study of shared clonotypes between healthy human individuals. The wider study: Per donor, CD8 memory used one plate, CD8 naive used two, CD4 memory used three and CD4 naive used three.

Only Caucasian adults living in Nashville, Tennessee made up the donor group. CD4+ cells yielded CD45RA+ naive and CD45RA-negative memory subsets. The protocol was immunoSEQ multiplex PCR, while the TCRdb copy is restricted to in-frame clones and leaves out a portion. This sample yields 1.4 million or so clones, of which around 98.5% are seen a single time; approximately 0.38% belongs to the top ten. The study, taken as a whole, reports: Naive CD4 clonotypes were shared across several donors at about 5.2%.

The germline V and J ends were trimmed by 0 bases and 5 bases, with 7 bases remaining between them. CDR1 is SQVTM, CDR2 ANQGSEA, per germline. The CDR3 extends over 12 amino acids. The genes are TRBV29-1 and TRBJ1-1; no clear D gene. Material for sequencing was naive CD4+ T cells sorted from blood. The subset is: CD45RA+ positively selected. This TCR derives from a man aged 25 to 40 in good health. The CDR3 sequence is CSVEEKGTEAFF. In DNA form, the CDR3 reads TGCAGCGTTGAAGAGAAGGGTACTGAAGCTTTCTTT.